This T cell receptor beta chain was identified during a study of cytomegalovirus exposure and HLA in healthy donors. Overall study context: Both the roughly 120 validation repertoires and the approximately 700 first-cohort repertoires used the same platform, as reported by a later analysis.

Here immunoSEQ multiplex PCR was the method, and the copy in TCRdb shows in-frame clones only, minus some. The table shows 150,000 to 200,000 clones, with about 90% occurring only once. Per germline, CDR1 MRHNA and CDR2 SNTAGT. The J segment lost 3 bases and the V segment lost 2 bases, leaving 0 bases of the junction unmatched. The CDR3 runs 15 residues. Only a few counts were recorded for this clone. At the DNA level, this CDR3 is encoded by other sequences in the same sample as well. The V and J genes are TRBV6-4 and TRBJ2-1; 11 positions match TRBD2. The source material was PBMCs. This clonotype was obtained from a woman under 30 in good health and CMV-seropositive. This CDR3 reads CASSDGTSGYNEQFF. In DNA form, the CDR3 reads TGTGCCAGCAGTGACGGGACTAGCGGCTACAATGAGCAGTTCTTC.